This T cell receptor (beta chain) was captured in a study of T cells in Graves' hyperthyroidism and ophthalmopathy. This clonotype was detected many times. The CDR3 totals 15 residues. Germline CDR1 ENHRY, CDR2 SYGVKD. J gave up 7 bases and V 6 bases, and 7 bases lay outside the gene matches. Uncontrolled infection, other autoimmune disease, pregnancy or lactation disqualified patients from enrolment. From RNA transcripts, TCR beta CDR3 regions were amplified. Researchers ran a first-round RT-PCR on the TCR CDR3 using the HTBI primer set. Each CDR3 protein gets one entry after TCRdb re-called the multiplex PCR reads with MiXCR. This sample has roughly 800,000 distinct CDR3 sequences, with roughly 40% found just once.

Sequencing was performed on blood. The source is a man in his late teens or twenties with Graves' hyperthyroidism. The chain uses TRBV10-3 and TRBJ2-2; TRBD2 matches at 11 bases. The CDR3 region has the DNA TGTGCCATCAGAACGGGACTAGCGGAGAACGGGGAGCTGTTTTTT. It codes for CAIRTGLAENGELFF.